The T cell receptor (beta chain) under discussion was sequenced for a study of CD8 T cells in ankylosing spondylitis. Overall study findings and caveats: Both synovial fluid and blood in reactive arthritis had previously been reported to carry some motif variants. Disease-linked clones, CD8+, were relatively rare in peripheral blood.

MiXCR was run by TCRdb on the 5' RACE reads, yielding one entry per CDR3 protein. Found here are under 250,000 distinct CDR3 sequences, about 11% of them singletons; the top ten hold 2.6%. Turning to this clonotype: Antigen specificity is unknown.

Trimming removed 0 bases from V and 2 bases from J, with 10 bases in between. Per germline, CDR1 SGHRS and CDR2 YFSETQ. This CDR3 has 15 residues. The sequencing input was blood, either unsorted or a sorted T cell fraction (not recorded which). The genes are TRBV5-1 and TRBJ2-3; D ambiguous. This clonotype was sampled from a male donor with ankylosing spondylitis or in good health (not recorded which). CDR3 amino acids: CASSLGDRSTDTQYF. CDR3 DNA: TGCGCCAGCAGCTTGGGAGACCGGTCCACAGATACGCAGTATTTT.